One and the same sample provided the 4 T cell receptor beta chains below, sequenced in a study of response to subunit inactivated influenza vaccine. A single record per CDR3 protein comes from TCRdb applying MiXCR to the RT-PCR reads. The table lists 290,000 or so distinct CDR3 sequences, approximately 21% of them singletons, with around 10% in the top ten. This sample comprised PBMCs from blood, obtained about 20 months after vaccination. The receptors were sampled from a man aged 50 to 69 who received an inactivated influenza vaccine.

In this sample, this clonotype turned up a few times. The V and J genes are TRBV29-1 and TRBJ1-1; unclear D gene. V was shortened by 1 base and J by 2 bases, with 8 bases between the two germline ends. The CDR3 has 13 amino acids. Germline V gives CDR1 SQVTM, CDR2 ANQGSEA. The CDR3 DNA reads TGCAGCGTTGAAGTCGAAGGAAACACTGAAGCTTTCTTT. It is translated as CSVEVEGNTEAFF.

CDR3 sequence: CASSQVPTRRDEQFF. In nucleotides, the CDR3 is TGCGCCAGCAGCCAAGTACCTACTCGTCGTGATGAGCAGTTCTTC. The chain links TRBV4-1 to TRBJ2-1; D not certain. The CDR3 consists of 15 residues. Between the trimmed V and J ends, which lost 1 base and 8 bases, there was a span of 15 bases. The germline CDR1 and CDR2 sequences are MGHRA and YSYEKL.

This sequence joins TRBV10-2 and TRBJ2-5, with 11 nucleotides matching TRBD2. The CDR3 is 14 residues long. J was trimmed by 4 bases and V by 8 bases; bases with no gene match: 6. Germline CDR1 WSHSY, CDR2 SAAADI. CDR3: CASETSGAPETQYF. DNA for the CDR3: TGCGCCAGCGAGACTAGCGGGGCCCCAGAGACCCAGTACTTC.

V gene TRBV6-4 combines with J gene TRBJ2-2; D perhaps matches TRBD1 (6 bases). This CDR3 contains 15 residues. Per the germline V gene, CDR1 is MRHNA and CDR2 is SNTAGT. With 2 bases removed from V and 2 bases from J, the gap between germline ends came to 9 bases. The CDR3 DNA sequence: TGTGCCAGCAGTGACGGGACAAATAACACCGGGGAGCTGTTTTTT. This sequence encodes CASSDGTNNTGELFF.